The present entry profiles one TCR beta chain with its context. TCRdb's table, derived via immunoSEQ multiplex PCR, lists solely in-frame clones and lacks some. This table holds about 6,100 clones, around 90% found once. The data belong to a study of blood T cell repertoires in COVID-19. Study-wide background: Samples representing acute and convalescent COVID-19 were sourced from the United States, Italy and Spain.

CDR3 length: 16 residues. The J segment lost 4 bases and the V segment lost 1 base, leaving 9 bases of the junction unmatched. From germline, CDR1 is SGHRS and CDR2 YFSETQ. Specimen: peripheral blood. This chain links TRBV5-1 with TRBJ2-3; 7 bases are shared with TRBD1. The clonotype was recovered from a human donor in a cohort sampled during active COVID-19. The CDR3 spells CASSLQTGQGADTQYF. DNA of the CDR3: TGCGCCAGCAGCTTGCAAACAGGCCAGGGGGCAGATACGCAGTATTTT.